This T cell receptor beta chain comes out of a study of beta chain features in type 1 diabetes. Findings of the study overall: Shorter templates might be favored by PCR, and equally so in patients and in controls. More deletions and fewer insertions at VDJ junctions were seen in type 1 diabetes patients. Across patients, naive, central memory and Treg TCRB repertoires exhibited apparently greater similarity than was observed across healthy donors.

This clone was seen a few times. As yet, its antigen is unknown. Isolated RNA was reverse transcribed in full, so expressed TCRB transcripts were sequenced. TCRdb's table, derived via immunoSEQ multiplex PCR, lists solely in-frame clones and lacks some. This table holds fewer than 200,000 clones, approximately 8.1% found once. CDR3 length equals 14 residues. V trimming: 4 bases; J trimming: 7 bases; junction bases outside the gene matches: 10. Germline loops: CDR1 SGHNT, CDR2 YYREEE (reference sequence). Sequences were obtained from central memory CD4+ T cells from blood. The TCR was taken from a man younger than 35 in good health. The gene calls are TRBV5-4 and TRBJ2-7; 8 bases are a match to TRBD2. The chain's CDR3 is CASSPSMGGREQYF. CDR3 nucleotide sequence: TGTGCCAGCAGCCCGTCCATGGGCGGGAGGGAGCAGTACTTC.